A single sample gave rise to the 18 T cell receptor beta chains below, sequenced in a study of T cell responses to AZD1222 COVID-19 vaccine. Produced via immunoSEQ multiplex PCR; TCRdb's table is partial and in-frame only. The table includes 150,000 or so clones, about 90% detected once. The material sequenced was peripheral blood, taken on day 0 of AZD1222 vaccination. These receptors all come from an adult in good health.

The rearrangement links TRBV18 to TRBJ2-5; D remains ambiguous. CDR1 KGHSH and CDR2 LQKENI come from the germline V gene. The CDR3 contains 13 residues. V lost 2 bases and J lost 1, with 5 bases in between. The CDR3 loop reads CASSPYSQETQYF. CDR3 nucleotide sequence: TGTGCCAGCTCACCATACAGCCAAGAGACCCAGTACTTC.

This chain's CDR3 is CASSHQQGALNTEAFF. Written as DNA, the CDR3 is TGTGCCAGTAGTCACCAACAGGGGGCTTTGAACACTGAAGCTTTCTTT. The chain uses TRBV19 and TRBJ1-1, with 9 bases aligning to TRBD1. V shed 5 bases, J shed 0 bases, and the junction held 7 bases outside the gene matches. Germline V gene sequence: CDR1 LNHDA, CDR2 SQIVND (reference sequence). This CDR3 spans 16 amino acids.

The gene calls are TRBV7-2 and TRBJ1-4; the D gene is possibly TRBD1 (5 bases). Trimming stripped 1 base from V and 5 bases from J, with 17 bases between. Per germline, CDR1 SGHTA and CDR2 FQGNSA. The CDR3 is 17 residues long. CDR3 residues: CASSLEMSGPGNEKLFF. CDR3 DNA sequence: TGTGCCAGCAGCTTAGAGATGAGTGGGCCAGGGAATGAAAAACTGTTTTTT.

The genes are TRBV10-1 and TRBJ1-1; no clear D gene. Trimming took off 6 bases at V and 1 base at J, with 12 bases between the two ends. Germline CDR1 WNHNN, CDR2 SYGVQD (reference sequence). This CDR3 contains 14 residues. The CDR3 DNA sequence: TGCGCCAGCAGGGACGGGCAAGAGAACACTGAAGCTTTCTTT. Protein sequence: CASRDGQENTEAFF.

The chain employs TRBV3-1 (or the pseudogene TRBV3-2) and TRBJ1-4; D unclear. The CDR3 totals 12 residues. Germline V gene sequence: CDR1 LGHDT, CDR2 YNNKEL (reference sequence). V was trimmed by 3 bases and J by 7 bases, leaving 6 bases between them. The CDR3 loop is CASSHRGEKLFF. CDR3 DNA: TGTGCCAGCAGCCACCGGGGTGAAAAACTGTTTTTT.

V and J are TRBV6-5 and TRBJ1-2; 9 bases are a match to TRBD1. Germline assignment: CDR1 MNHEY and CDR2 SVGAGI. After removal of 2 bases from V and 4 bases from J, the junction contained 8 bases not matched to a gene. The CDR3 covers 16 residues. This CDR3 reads CASSYGTGGGGYGYTF. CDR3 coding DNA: TGTGCCAGCAGTTACGGTACAGGGGGCGGTGGCTATGGCTACACCTTC.

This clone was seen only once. CDR3 in amino acids: CASSEHNEQFF. For the CDR3, the DNA is TGTGCCAGCAGCGAACACAATGAGCAGTTCTTC. This chain uses TRBV3-1 (or the pseudogene TRBV3-2) with TRBJ2-1; no clear D. Germline V gene sequence: CDR1 LGHDT, CDR2 YNNKEL (reference sequence). V lost 5 bases, J lost 5 bases, and 4 bases lay in between. This CDR3 has 11 amino acids.

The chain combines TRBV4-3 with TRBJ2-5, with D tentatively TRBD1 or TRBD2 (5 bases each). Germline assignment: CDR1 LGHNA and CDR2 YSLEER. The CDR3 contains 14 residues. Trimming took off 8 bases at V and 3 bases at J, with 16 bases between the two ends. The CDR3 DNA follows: TGCGCCAGCTCCCCGGGGCGCAGGGAAGAGACCCAGTACTTC. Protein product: CASSPGRREETQYF.

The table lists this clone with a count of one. The CDR3 reads CATSGGTGGSYNEQFF. As DNA, the CDR3 is TGCGCCACCTCTGGGGGGACAGGGGGTTCCTACAATGAGCAGTTCTTC. The chain employs TRBV5-1 and TRBJ2-1; 11 positions agree with TRBD1. J lost 1 base, V lost 9 bases, and 9 bases had no gene match. CDR1 is SGHRS, CDR2 YFSETQ, per germline. This CDR3 region has 16 residues.

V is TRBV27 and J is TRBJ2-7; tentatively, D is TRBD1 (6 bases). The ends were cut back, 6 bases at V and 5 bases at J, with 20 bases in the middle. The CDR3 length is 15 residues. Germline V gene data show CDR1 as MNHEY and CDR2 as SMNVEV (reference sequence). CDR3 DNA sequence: TGTGCCAGCAGGAAACACAGGGAAGGAATAGACGAGCAGTACTTC. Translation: CASRKHREGIDEQYF.

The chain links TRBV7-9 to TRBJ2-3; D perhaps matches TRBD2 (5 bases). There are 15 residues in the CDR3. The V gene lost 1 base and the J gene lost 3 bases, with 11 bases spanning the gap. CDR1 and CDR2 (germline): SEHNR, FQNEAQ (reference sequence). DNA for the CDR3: TGTGCCAGCAGCTTAGGGACTCTCAGGACAGATACGCAGTATTTT. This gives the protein CASSLGTLRTDTQYF.

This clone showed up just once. CDR3 bases: TGTGCCAGCAGTCTCTTCGCGGGGTTCTCCTACGAGCAGTACTTC. Amino acid sequence: CASSLFAGFSYEQYF. This chain connects TRBV27 to TRBJ2-7, with D possibly being TRBD2 (6 bases). The CDR3 has 15 amino acids. V was shortened by 5 bases and J by 0 bases, with 14 bases between the two germline ends. The germline CDR1 and CDR2 sequences are MNHEY and SMNVEV (reference sequence).

The CDR3 DNA follows: TGCGCCAGCAGCCGTTTACCGGCGGGGGCTCAAGAGACCCAGTACTTC. This sequence encodes CASSRLPAGAQETQYF. The chain uses TRBV4-1 and TRBJ2-5, with a possible D match to TRBD2 (7 bases). V was cut by 4 bases and J by 2 bases, with 17 bases left in between. The V gene's germline CDR1 is MGHRA and CDR2 YSYEKL. The CDR3 spans 16 residues.

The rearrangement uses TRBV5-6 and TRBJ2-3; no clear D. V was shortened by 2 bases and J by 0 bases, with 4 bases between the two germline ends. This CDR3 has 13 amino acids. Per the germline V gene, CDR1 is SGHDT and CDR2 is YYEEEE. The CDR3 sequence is CASSFSSTDTQYF. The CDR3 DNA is TGTGCCAGCAGCTTTTCAAGCACAGATACGCAGTATTTT. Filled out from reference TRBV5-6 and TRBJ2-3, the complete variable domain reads DAGVTQSPTHLIKTRGQQVTLRCSPKSGHDTVSWYQQALGQGPQFIFQYYEEEERQRGNFPDRFSGHQFPNYSSELNVNALLLGDSALYLCASSFSSTDTQYFGPGTRLTVL.

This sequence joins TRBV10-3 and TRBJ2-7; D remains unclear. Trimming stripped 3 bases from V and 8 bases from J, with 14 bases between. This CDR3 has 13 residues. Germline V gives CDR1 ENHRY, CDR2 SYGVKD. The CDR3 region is CAISELSRVQQYF. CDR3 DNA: TGTGCCATCAGTGAACTTTCTAGGGTGCAGCAGTACTTC.

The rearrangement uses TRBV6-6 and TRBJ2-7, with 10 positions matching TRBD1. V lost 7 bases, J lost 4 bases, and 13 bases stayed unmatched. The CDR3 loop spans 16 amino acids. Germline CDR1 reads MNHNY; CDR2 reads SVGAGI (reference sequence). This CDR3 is CASTPYRTGGSYEQYF. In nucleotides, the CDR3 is TGTGCCAGCACTCCCTACCGGACAGGGGGTTCTTACGAGCAGTACTTC.

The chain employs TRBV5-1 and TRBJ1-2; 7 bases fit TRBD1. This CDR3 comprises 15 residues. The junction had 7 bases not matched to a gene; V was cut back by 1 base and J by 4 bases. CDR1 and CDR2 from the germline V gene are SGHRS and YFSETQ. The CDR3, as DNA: TGCGCCAGCAGCTTGCCCGGGACAGAGGGCTATGGCTACACCTTC. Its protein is CASSLPGTEGYGYTF.

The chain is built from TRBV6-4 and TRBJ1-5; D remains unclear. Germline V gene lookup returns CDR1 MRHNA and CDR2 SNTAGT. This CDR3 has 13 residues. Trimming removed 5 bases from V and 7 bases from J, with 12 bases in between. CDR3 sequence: CASSLGTGQPQHF. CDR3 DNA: TGTGCCAGCAGTTTGGGTACCGGGCAGCCCCAGCATTTT.